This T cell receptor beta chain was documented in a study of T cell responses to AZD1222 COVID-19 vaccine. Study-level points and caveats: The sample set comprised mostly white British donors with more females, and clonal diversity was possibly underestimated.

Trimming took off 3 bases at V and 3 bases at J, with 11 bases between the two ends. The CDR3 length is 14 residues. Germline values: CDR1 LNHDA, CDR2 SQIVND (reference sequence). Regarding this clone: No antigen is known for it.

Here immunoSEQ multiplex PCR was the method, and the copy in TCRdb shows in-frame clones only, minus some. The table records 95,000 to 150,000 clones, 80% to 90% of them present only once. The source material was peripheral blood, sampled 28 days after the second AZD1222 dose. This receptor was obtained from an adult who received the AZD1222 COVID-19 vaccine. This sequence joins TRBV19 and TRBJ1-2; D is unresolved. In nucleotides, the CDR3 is TGTGCCAGTAGTATTTTTGGGCAGGACTATGGCTACACCTTC. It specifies CASSIFGQDYGYTF.